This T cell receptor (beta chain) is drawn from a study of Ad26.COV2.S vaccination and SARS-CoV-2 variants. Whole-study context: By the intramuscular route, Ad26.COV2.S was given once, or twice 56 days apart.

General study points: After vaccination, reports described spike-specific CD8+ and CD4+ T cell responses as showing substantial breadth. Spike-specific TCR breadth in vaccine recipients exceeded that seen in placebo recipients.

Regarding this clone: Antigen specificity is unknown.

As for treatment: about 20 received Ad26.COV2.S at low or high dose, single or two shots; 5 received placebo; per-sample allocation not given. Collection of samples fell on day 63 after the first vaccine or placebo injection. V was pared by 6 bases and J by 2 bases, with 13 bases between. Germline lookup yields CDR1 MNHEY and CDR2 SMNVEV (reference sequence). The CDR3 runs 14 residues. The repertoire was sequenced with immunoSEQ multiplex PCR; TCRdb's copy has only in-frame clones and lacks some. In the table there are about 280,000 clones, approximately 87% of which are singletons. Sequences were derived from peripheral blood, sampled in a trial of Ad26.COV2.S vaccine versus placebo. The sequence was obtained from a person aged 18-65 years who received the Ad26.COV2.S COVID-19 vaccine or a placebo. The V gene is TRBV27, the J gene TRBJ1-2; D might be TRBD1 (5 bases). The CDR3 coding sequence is TGTGCCAGCAGCCGGGGGGGGTCCAACTATGGCTACACCTTC. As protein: CASSRGGSNYGYTF.